This entry lists 27 T cell receptor beta chains sequenced from one sample in a study of graft-versus-host responses after intestinal transplantation. Sequencing was performed with immunoSEQ multiplex PCR; in TCRdb, only in-frame clones are kept and a portion is missing. The table lists some 12,000 clones, approximately 93% of them singletons. Sample: PBMCs, taken 109 days after intestinal transplant. These receptors originate from a human patient who received an intestinal transplant, so some T cells may come from the graft donor.

The CDR3 region is CASSQSPGRGQNFPLHF. The CDR3 region has the DNA TGTGCCAGCAGCCAATCCCCAGGTCGGGGACAGAATTTCCCCCTCCACTTT. V gene TRBV4-2 combines with J gene TRBJ1-6; 7 positions agree with TRBD1. Germline trimming cut 2 bases from V and 13 bases from J; bases unmatched to any gene: 17. This CDR3 contains 17 residues. CDR1 LGHNA and CDR2 YNFKEQ come from the germline V gene.

This clone was found a few times. Written as DNA, the CDR3 is TGTGCCAGCGGCCGGCAGGATTATGAAAAACTGTTTTTT. It translates to CASGRQDYEKLFF. The chain links TRBV27 to TRBJ1-4; D call uncertain. The CDR3 has 13 amino acids. Trimming took 8 bases from V and 6 from J, leaving 13 bases between them. Looked up from germline, CDR1 is MNHEY and CDR2 is SMNVEV (reference sequence).

This chain joins TRBV14 and TRBJ2-3, with TRBD2 identical over 12 bases. The CDR3 covers 16 residues. Germline assignment: CDR1 SGHDN and CDR2 FVKESK. J lost 10 bases, V lost 1 base, and 9 bases had no gene match. CDR3 DNA: TGTGCCAGCAGCCAAGGACTAGCGGGAGATCTGTGGGCGCAGTATTTT. Translation gives CASSQGLAGDLWAQYF.

The chain recombines TRBV7-2 with TRBJ2-1; D is perhaps TRBD1 (6 bases). V was pared by 2 bases and J by 4 bases, with 12 bases between. This CDR3 has 15 residues. CDR1 SGHTA and CDR2 FQGNSA come from the germline V gene. The CDR3 nucleotides read TGTGCCAGCAGCTTACATTCGGGACATTACAATGAGCAGTTCTTC. Residues: CASSLHSGHYNEQFF.

The CDR3 region is CAWSPPGTHHNEQFF. The CDR3 nucleotides are TGTGCCTGGAGTCCCCCCGGGACACATCACAATGAGCAGTTCTTC. The chain uses TRBV30 and TRBJ2-1, with D possibly TRBD1 on 6 matching bases. The CDR3 length is 15 residues. V was shortened by 2 bases and J by 5 bases, with 16 bases between the two germline ends. Germline assignment: CDR1 GTSNPN and CDR2 SVGIG (reference sequence).

This chain connects TRBV7-2 to TRBJ1-4; 10 bases are shared with TRBD1. From germline, CDR1 is SGHTA and CDR2 FQGNSA. V shed 5 bases and J 4 bases; nucleotides not matched to a gene: 7. The CDR3 has 16 residues. As DNA, the CDR3 is TGTGCCAGCAGCAGAGAGGGGACAGGGGTTAATGAAAAACTGTTTTTT. It specifies CASSREGTGVNEKLFF.

CDR3 loop: CASSLHWERNTGELFF. Written as DNA, the CDR3 is TGCGCCAGCAGCTTACACTGGGAGCGGAACACCGGGGAGCTGTTTTTT. V is TRBV5-1 and J is TRBJ2-2, with D possibly matching TRBD2 (5 bases). The germline V and J ends were trimmed by 2 bases and 1 base, with 12 bases remaining between them. CDR1 and CDR2 from the germline V gene are SGHRS and YFSETQ. The CDR3 loop spans 16 amino acids.

The chain recombines TRBV11-2 with TRBJ1-1; D unresolved. V was shortened by 0 bases and J by 0 bases, with 5 bases between the two germline ends. The germline gives CDR1 SGHAT, CDR2 FQNNGV. This CDR3 is built from 14 residues. The CDR3 DNA sequence: TGTGCCAGCAGCTTAGAGGCAGTGAACACTGAAGCTTTCTTT. Its protein product is CASSLEAVNTEAFF.

This clone was detected only a few times. J is TRBJ1-3 and V is TRBV10-3; the D gene is possibly TRBD1 (5 bases). Germline CDR1 and CDR2: ENHRY and SYGVKD. The CDR3 totals 14 residues. The ends were cut back, 7 bases at V and 2 bases at J, with 12 bases in the middle. The CDR3, as DNA: TGTGCCATCACCAGGGAAGCGGCTGGAAACACCATATATTTT. It encodes CAITREAAGNTIYF.

V is TRBV11-2 and J is TRBJ2-3; D gene unclear. Looked up from germline, CDR1 is SGHAT and CDR2 is FQNNGV. CDR3 length: 12 residues. Trimming stripped 1 base from V and 4 bases from J, with 3 bases between. The CDR3 loop reads CASSLGPDTQYF. As DNA, the CDR3 is TGTGCCAGCAGCTTAGGCCCAGATACGCAGTATTTT.

The rearrangement links TRBV29-1 to TRBJ2-1; perhaps TRBD1 as D (6 bases). Germline assignment: CDR1 SQVTM and CDR2 ANQGSEA. The CDR3 is made up of 17 amino acids. The V and J ends lost 3 bases and 9 bases respectively, with 27 bases between them. For the CDR3, the DNA is TGCAGCGTTGATTCTTCTGGGGGCTACACGTATGACCGTGAGCAGTTCTTC. Encoded protein: CSVDSSGGYTYDREQFF.

V gene TRBV13 combines with J gene TRBJ2-3; 10 bases are a match to TRBD2. Losses at the gene ends were 7 bases for V and 3 bases for J; bases not matched to a gene: 13. The CDR3 covers 17 residues. CDR1 is PRHDT and CDR2 is FYEKMQ in the germline V gene (reference sequence). The CDR3 DNA is TGTGCCAGCACCCCTCCTAGCGGGAGAGCGGGGACAGATACGCAGTATTTT. This codes for CASTPPSGRAGTDTQYF.

The V and J genes are TRBV6-5 and TRBJ2-7, with 10 bases aligning to TRBD1. CDR1 MNHEY and CDR2 SVGAGI come from the germline V gene. The length of the CDR3 is 14 residues. The V gene end was trimmed by 6 bases and the J gene end by 4 bases; junction bases not matched to a gene: 6. Here the CDR3 reads CASSQDRGRYEQYF. The DNA of the CDR3 is TGTGCCAGCAGCCAAGACAGGGGGCGGTACGAGCAGTACTTC.

V is TRBV5-4 and J is TRBJ2-5; D is perhaps TRBD1 (5 bases). Germline CDR1 is SGHNT and CDR2 is YYREEE (reference sequence). V shed 3 bases and J shed 5 bases, with 20 bases lying between them. This CDR3 has 16 amino acids. This chain's CDR3 is CASSSKLLRPGETQYF. The CDR3 region has the DNA TGTGCCAGCAGCTCAAAACTCCTACGACCAGGGGAGACCCAGTACTTC.

Only one count was recorded for this clone. The chain joins TRBV6-6 to TRBJ1-5; D gene unclear. From germline, CDR1 is MNHNY and CDR2 SVGAGI (reference sequence). V lost 2 bases, J lost 0 bases, and 11 bases lay in between. The CDR3 is made up of 16 amino acids. In nucleotides, the CDR3 is TGTGCCAGCAGTTACATGGTTCTTTATAGCAATCAGCCCCAGCATTTT. Amino acid sequence: CASSYMVLYSNQPQHF.

The V call is TRBV6-5, the J call TRBJ1-3, with D unresolved. The length of the CDR3 is 13 residues. The V end lost 5 bases, the J end lost 0 bases, and 5 bases lay between the germline ends. Germline V gives CDR1 MNHEY, CDR2 SVGAGI. The CDR3 DNA follows: TGTGCCAGCAGTCTGACCTCTGGAAACACCATATATTTT. Protein product: CASSLTSGNTIYF.

The rearrangement joins TRBV5-8 to TRBJ1-2; the D is unclear. This CDR3 contains 14 residues. The germline CDR1 and CDR2 sequences are SGHTS and YDEGEE. V gave up 9 bases and J gave up 3 bases, with 18 bases separating them. This chain's CDR3 is CATEQYPLDYGYTF. CDR3 in DNA: TGTGCCACCGAACAGTATCCCCTCGACTATGGCTACACCTTC. Full variable domain (outside the CDR3, taken from reference TRBV5-8 and TRBJ1-2): EAGVTQSPTHLIKTRGQQATLRCSPISGHTSVYWYQQALGLGLQFLLWYDEGEERNRGNFPPRFSGRQFPNYSSELNVNALELEDSALYLCATEQYPLDYGYTFGSGTRLTVV.

The V call is TRBV6-1, the J call TRBJ2-5; TRBD2 aligns across 11 bases. The J call may be in error: the DNA end matches TRBJ2-7 better. The V gene's germline CDR1 is MNHNS and CDR2 SASEGT. The CDR3 loop spans 15 amino acids. The CDR3 sequence is CASSEAGLAEYEQYF. DNA for the CDR3: TGTGCCAGCAGTGAAGCGGGACTAGCGGAGTACGAGCAGTACTTC.

The chain couples TRBV18 to TRBJ1-1; D unresolved. The CDR3 covers 13 residues. In germline, CDR1 is KGHSH, CDR2 LQKENI. Trimming left V 2 bases short and J 1 base short, with 5 bases between. The CDR3 region is CASSPNPNTEAFF. The CDR3 DNA sequence: TGTGCCAGCTCACCAAACCCGAACACTGAAGCTTTCTTT.

The chain is built from TRBV19 and TRBJ1-2; D gene unclear. The CDR3 covers 15 residues. The V gene's germline CDR1 is LNHDA and CDR2 SQIVND (reference sequence). Trimming shortened V by 4 bases and J by 4 bases, and 16 bases separated the two germline ends. The chain's CDR3 is CASSTPTNYVYGYTF. In DNA, the CDR3 is TGTGCCAGTAGTACCCCGACTAACTACGTCTATGGCTACACCTTC.

This CDR3 reads CASSLAWEGARKETQYF. CDR3 sequence (DNA): TGTGCCAGCAGCCTTGCGTGGGAGGGGGCGCGGAAGGAGACCCAGTACTTC. The chain combines TRBV5-8 with TRBJ2-5; D is tentatively TRBD1 or TRBD2 (7 bases each). Germline assignment: CDR1 SGHTS and CDR2 YDEGEE. The V end lost 4 bases, the J end lost 5 bases, and 24 bases lay between the germline ends. This CDR3 region has 17 residues. Full variable domain (missing parts from reference TRBV5-8 and TRBJ2-5): EAGVTQSPTHLIKTRGQQATLRCSPISGHTSVYWYQQALGLGLQFLLWYDEGEERNRGNFPPRFSGRQFPNYSSELNVNALELEDSALYLCASSLAWEGARKETQYFGPGTRLLVL.

This clone was found once. The chain uses TRBV11-2 and TRBJ2-1; D possibly corresponds to TRBD2 (6 bases). The CDR3 is made up of 15 amino acids. V lost 0 bases and J 3 bases, leaving 9 bases between the germline ends. Germline CDR1 is SGHAT and CDR2 is FQNNGV. The CDR3 nucleotides read TGTGCCAGCAGCTTAGACCGGGGGATCTACAATGAGCAGTTCTTC. Its translation: CASSLDRGIYNEQFF.

The V call is TRBV6-9, the J call TRBJ1-1; D is possibly TRBD1 (5 bases). The CDR3 has 14 residues. Trimming took off 1 base at V and 4 bases at J, with 10 bases between the two ends. Germline-derived CDR1 and CDR2 are MNHGY and SVAAGI. Written as DNA, the CDR3 is TGTGCCAGCAGTTATTATACCGGGGGCACTGAAGCTTTCTTT. Its protein is CASSYYTGGTEAFF.

This chain uses TRBV27 with TRBJ2-3; D is uncertain. Trimming took off 7 bases at V and 5 bases at J, with 13 bases between the two ends. This CDR3 has 13 amino acids. Germline-derived CDR1 and CDR2 are MNHEY and SMNVEV (reference sequence). The DNA for the CDR3 is TGTGCCAGCACCACGCTCCTAAGAGATACGCAGTATTTT. Protein: CASTTLLRDTQYF.

This chain uses TRBV20-1 with TRBJ2-5, with D perhaps matching TRBD1 (6 bases). Looked up from germline, CDR1 is DFQATT and CDR2 is SNEGSKA (reference sequence). The V gene lost 6 bases and the J gene lost 12 bases, with 17 bases spanning the gap. The CDR3 consists of 11 residues. The CDR3 region has the DNA TGCAGTGCCGGAATGGACAGACTTGAGTACTTC. Its translation: CSAGMDRLEYF.

The J gene is TRBJ2-7, the V gene TRBV4-1, with TRBD2 as a possible D gene (6 bases). The germline V and J ends were trimmed by 8 bases and 3 bases, with 20 bases remaining between them. The CDR3 loop spans 15 amino acids. From germline, CDR1 is MGHRA and CDR2 YSYEKL. The CDR3 loop reads CASSDTGTGGYEQYF. CDR3 sequence (DNA): TGCGCCAGCTCGGACACCGGGACTGGGGGCTACGAGCAGTACTTC.

V and J are TRBV25-1 and TRBJ1-1, with D unclear. The CDR3 has 13 amino acids. Per germline, CDR1 MGHDK and CDR2 SYGVNS. V dropped 2 bases and J dropped 4 bases, with 8 bases sitting between them. The CDR3: CASSEILGTEAFF. The CDR3 DNA reads TGTGCCAGCAGTGAAATTTTGGGCACTGAAGCTTTCTTT.